Below, 22 T cell receptor beta chains from the same sample are listed, as sequenced in a study of T-cell memory formation after mild COVID-19. Using its own MiXCR run on the 5' RACE reads, TCRdb lists one record per CDR3 protein. The table includes 300,000 or so distinct CDR3 sequences, under 20% detected once. Specimen: PBMCs or a T cell subset sorted from them (not recorded which). The receptors here all came from a man younger than 30 who had mild COVID-19 (a few samples of this study predate the infection). Cell type and time point are not known.

The chain combines TRBV10-3 with TRBJ2-2; 7 bases match TRBD1. V was clipped by 5 bases and J by 4 bases; unmatched bases: 4. The V gene's germline CDR1 is ENHRY and CDR2 SYGVKD. This CDR3 region has 14 residues. The CDR3 coding sequence is TGTGCCATCAGTTGGGACAGATCCACCGGGGAGCTGTTTTTT. The encoded protein is CAISWDRSTGELFF.

This rearrangement joins TRBV29-1 to TRBJ1-1; weak D call: TRBD1 (5 bases). Trimming stripped 4 bases from V and 4 bases from J, with 10 bases between. This CDR3 region has 12 residues. From germline, CDR1 is SQVTM and CDR2 ANQGSEA. As DNA, the CDR3 is TGCAGCGTTGTGGGGGATTCCACTGAAGCTTTCTTT. It encodes CSVVGDSTEAFF.

CDR3 DNA: TGTGCCAGCAGTGACTCGAGCGGATCCGGGTACTCTGGAAACACCATATATTTT. As protein: CASSDSSGSGYSGNTIYF. The chain links TRBV6-4 to TRBJ1-3; D uncertain. The germline V and J ends were trimmed by 0 bases and 0 bases, with 15 bases remaining between them. This CDR3 has 18 residues. From germline, CDR1 is MRHNA and CDR2 SNTAGT.

The rearrangement uses TRBV30 and TRBJ1-2; unclear D gene. Germline values: CDR1 GTSNPN, CDR2 SVGIG (reference sequence). This CDR3 comprises 12 residues. V lost 2 bases and J 8 bases, leaving 12 bases between the germline ends. Here the CDR3 reads CAWSPTHWGYTF. CDR3 coding DNA: TGTGCCTGGAGTCCGACGCACTGGGGCTACACCTTC.

This clonotype was found a few times. The gene calls are TRBV5-1 and TRBJ2-3; 9 nucleotides align to TRBD1. V was pared by 2 bases and J by 8 bases, with 9 bases of the junction left unmatched. CDR3 length: 15 amino acids. The germline V gene encodes CDR1 SGHRS and CDR2 YFSETQ. The DNA of the CDR3 is TGCGCCAGCAGCTTTGGAGACAGGGGGACCGGTACGCAGTATTTT. As protein: CASSFGDRGTGTQYF.

The chain is built from TRBV5-1 and TRBJ2-1, with no clear D. The CDR3 is 16 residues long. From germline, CDR1 is SGHRS and CDR2 YFSETQ. Trimming pared 3 bases from V and 2 bases from J, leaving 15 bases between. The CDR3 nucleotides read TGCGCCAGCAGCTCCCGCCAAGTGGGTCCCTACAATGAGCAGTTCTTC. Residues: CASSSRQVGPYNEQFF.

This clonotype was detected only a few times. The V and J genes are TRBV10-3 and TRBJ2-3; 12 bases match TRBD2. Trimming took 5 bases from V and 2 from J; bases not matched to a gene: 2. The CDR3 contains 15 residues. Germline CDR1 ENHRY, CDR2 SYGVKD. The CDR3 DNA reads as TGTGCCATCAGTCTAGCGGGGGGGATCACAGATACGCAGTATTTT. It is translated as CAISLAGGITDTQYF.

The table lists this clonotype with a few counts. J is TRBJ2-5 and V is TRBV12-3 or TRBV12-4; 11 bases match TRBD2. This CDR3 contains 16 residues. Trimming cost V 6 bases and J 4 bases; bases outside gene matches: 10. The CDR3 is CASSPFSGGALETQYF. DNA for the CDR3: TGTGCCAGCAGCCCCTTTAGCGGGGGGGCCCTAGAGACCCAGTACTTC.

The CDR3 DNA sequence: TGTGCCAGTTCCAGGGCGTCTGGCTACGAGCAGTACTTC. Amino acid sequence: CASSRASGYEQYF. This chain joins TRBV19 and TRBJ2-7; TRBD1 is a possible D gene (5 bases). This CDR3 has 13 residues. Germline V gene sequence: CDR1 LNHDA, CDR2 SQIVND (reference sequence). V lost 8 bases and J 3 bases, leaving 14 bases between the germline ends.

V usage is TRBV6-5 and J usage is TRBJ1-6; no clear D. CDR1 MNHEY and CDR2 SVGAGI come from the germline V gene. The CDR3 has 15 residues. Trimming removed 8 bases from V and 8 bases from J, with 19 bases in between. The CDR3 DNA is TGTGCCAGCGTCTCATTAACCGGGAGTCATTCACCCCTCCACTTT. This sequence encodes CASVSLTGSHSPLHF.

This clonotype came up many times. The chain recombines TRBV11-2 with TRBJ1-1; a possible D gene is TRBD1 (5 bases). The CDR3 consists of 13 residues. V lost 6 bases, J lost 3 bases, and 11 bases lay in between. CDR1 SGHAT and CDR2 FQNNGV come from the germline V gene. The CDR3 is CASSPTVDTEAFF. The CDR3 DNA reads as TGTGCCAGCAGTCCGACAGTTGACACTGAAGCTTTCTTT.

This clonotype has more than one count but fewer than ten. This chain links TRBV7-2 with TRBJ2-1, with 10 nucleotides matching TRBD2. CDR3 length equals 16 residues. The V gene end was trimmed by 0 bases and the J gene end by 7 bases; junction bases not matched to a gene: 6. Germline loops: CDR1 SGHTA, CDR2 FQGNSA. DNA for the CDR3: TGTGCCAGCAGCTTAGCTAGCGGGGGGCGTTGGAATGAGCAGTTCTTC. It translates to CASSLASGGRWNEQFF.

This rearrangement joins TRBV20-1 to TRBJ2-2; TRBD1 matches at 12 bases. The CDR3 consists of 13 residues. Germline loops: CDR1 DFQATT, CDR2 SNEGSKA (reference sequence). The CDR3 is CSGTGGNTGELFF. The DNA of the CDR3 is TGCAGCGGGACAGGGGGCAATACCGGGGAGCTGTTTTTT.

This clonotype was observed a handful of times. This chain joins TRBV29-1 and TRBJ2-3; maybe TRBD1 (7 bases). The germline V gene encodes CDR1 SQVTM and CDR2 ANQGSEA. The ends were cut back, 4 bases at V and 1 base at J, with 15 bases in the middle. The CDR3 sequence is 15 residues long. CDR3 in amino acids: CSVGQGGWGTDTQYF. CDR3 bases: TGCAGCGTTGGCCAGGGGGGTTGGGGCACAGATACGCAGTATTTT.

This clonotype turned up a few times. This sequence joins TRBV6-6 and TRBJ1-1; TRBD1 might be the D (5 bases). Trimming pared 5 bases from V and 11 bases from J, leaving 18 bases between. The CDR3 is made up of 13 amino acids. Germline V gives CDR1 MNHNY, CDR2 SVGAGI (reference sequence). CDR3 amino acids: CASSLQEGATAFF. In DNA, the CDR3 is TGTGCCAGCAGTCTCCAGGAAGGGGCAACGGCTTTCTTT.

The chain is built from TRBV13 and TRBJ1-6; 8 bases line up with TRBD1. Germline CDR1 reads PRHDT; CDR2 reads FYEKMQ (reference sequence). V was pared by 10 bases and J by 7 bases, with 6 bases of the junction left unmatched. The CDR3 runs to 13 residues. The CDR3 DNA is TGTGCCATCAATGGACAGGGCAATTCACCCCTCCACTTT. Residues: CAINGQGNSPLHF.

The V and J genes are TRBV6-1 and TRBJ2-5; 7 bases match TRBD1. The trim removed 6 bases at V and 5 bases at J, leaving 6 bases unmatched. The CDR3 covers 13 residues. Germline V gives CDR1 MNHNS, CDR2 SASEGT. CDR3 region: CASRSGGEETQYF. The CDR3 coding sequence is TGTGCCAGCAGGTCAGGGGGTGAGGAGACCCAGTACTTC.

V gene TRBV7-8 combines with J gene TRBJ2-1; D gene unclear. CDR3 size: 16 residues. Germline lookup yields CDR1 SGHVS and CDR2 FQNEAQ. Trimming left V 4 bases short and J 0 bases short, with 13 bases between. CDR3 in amino acids: CASSSRRIRSYNEQFF. Here the CDR3 DNA reads TGTGCCAGCAGCTCCCGGCGGATCCGCTCCTACAATGAGCAGTTCTTC.

This clonotype was detected a few times. This chain connects TRBV28 to TRBJ2-6; no clear D. Germline values: CDR1 MDHEN, CDR2 SYDVKM. The CDR3 is made up of 13 amino acids. The V end lost 8 bases, the J end lost 0 bases, and 5 bases lay between the germline ends. CDR3 sequence: CASFPSGANVLTF. In DNA, the CDR3 is TGTGCCAGCTTCCCCTCTGGGGCCAACGTCCTGACTTTC.

This clonotype has a count of ten or more. The rearrangement joins TRBV7-2 to TRBJ2-5; D is undetermined. Trimming took off 4 bases at V and 5 bases at J, with 14 bases between the two ends. Germline V lookup: CDR1 SGHTA, CDR2 FQGNSA. This CDR3 contains 14 residues. The CDR3 spells CASSSDLLEETQYF. The CDR3 DNA reads TGTGCCAGCAGCTCGGACCTCTTAGAGGAGACCCAGTACTTC.

This clonotype came up a few times. The chain couples TRBV20-1 to TRBJ2-7; a weak D match, TRBD1 (6 bases). V lost 7 bases and J lost 2, with 15 bases in between. The germline V gene encodes CDR1 DFQATT and CDR2 SNEGSKA (reference sequence). There are 13 residues in the CDR3. CDR3 nucleotide sequence: TGCAGTGGACAGGCTGAAGGCACCTACGAGCAGTACTTC. Translating gives CSGQAEGTYEQYF.

This clonotype was counted many times. The CDR3 region has the DNA TGTGCCAGCGGGTCCGGGGAGCTGTTTTTT. Translating gives CASGSGELFF. The V and J genes are TRBV12-3 or TRBV12-4 and TRBJ2-2; no clear D. V lost 8 bases, J lost 6 bases, and 4 bases lay in between. This CDR3 contains 10 residues.